This paragraph reports one T cell receptor (beta chain). These data come from a study of radiation and T cells in renal cell carcinoma. Deletions cut 0 bases from V and 8 bases from J, with 13 bases between. CDR1 and CDR2 from the germline V gene are ENHRY and SYGVKD. The CDR3 has 15 residues. Noted time point: blood 4 weeks post-SBRT, at nephrectomy. Treatment described: 15 Gy SBRT to primary tumor, nephrectomy 4 weeks later. Using immunoSEQ multiplex PCR, the repertoire was profiled, and TCRdb retains in-frame clones only, with some absent. The sample holds roughly 160,000 clones; roughly 90% are singletons and the top ten take approximately 11%.

The sequenced sample was blood, obtained from a patient whose treatment included radiotherapy and nephrectomy. The rearrangement joins TRBV10-3 to TRBJ1-4; possibly TRBD1 for D (5 bases). This clonotype was sampled from a woman in her fifties or sixties with renal cell carcinoma. CDR3 DNA sequence: TGTGCCATCAGTGAGTCCGGGGGGAGAGAGGAAAAACTGTTTTTT. The encoded protein is CAISESGGREEKLFF.